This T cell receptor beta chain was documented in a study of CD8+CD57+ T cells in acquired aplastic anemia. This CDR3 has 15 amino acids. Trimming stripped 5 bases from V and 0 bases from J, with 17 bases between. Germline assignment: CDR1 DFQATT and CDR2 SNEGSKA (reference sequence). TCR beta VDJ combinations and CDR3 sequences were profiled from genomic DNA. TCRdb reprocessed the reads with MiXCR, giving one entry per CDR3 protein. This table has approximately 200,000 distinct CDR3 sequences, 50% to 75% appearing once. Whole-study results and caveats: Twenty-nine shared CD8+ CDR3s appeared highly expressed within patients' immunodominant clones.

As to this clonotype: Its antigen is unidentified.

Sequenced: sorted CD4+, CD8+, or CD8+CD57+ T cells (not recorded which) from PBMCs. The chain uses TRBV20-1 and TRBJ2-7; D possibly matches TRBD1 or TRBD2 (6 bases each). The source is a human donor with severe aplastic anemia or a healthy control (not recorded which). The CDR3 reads CSAGPGAGSSYEQYF. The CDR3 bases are TGCAGTGCTGGGCCGGGGGCGGGGAGCTCCTACGAGCAGTACTTC.